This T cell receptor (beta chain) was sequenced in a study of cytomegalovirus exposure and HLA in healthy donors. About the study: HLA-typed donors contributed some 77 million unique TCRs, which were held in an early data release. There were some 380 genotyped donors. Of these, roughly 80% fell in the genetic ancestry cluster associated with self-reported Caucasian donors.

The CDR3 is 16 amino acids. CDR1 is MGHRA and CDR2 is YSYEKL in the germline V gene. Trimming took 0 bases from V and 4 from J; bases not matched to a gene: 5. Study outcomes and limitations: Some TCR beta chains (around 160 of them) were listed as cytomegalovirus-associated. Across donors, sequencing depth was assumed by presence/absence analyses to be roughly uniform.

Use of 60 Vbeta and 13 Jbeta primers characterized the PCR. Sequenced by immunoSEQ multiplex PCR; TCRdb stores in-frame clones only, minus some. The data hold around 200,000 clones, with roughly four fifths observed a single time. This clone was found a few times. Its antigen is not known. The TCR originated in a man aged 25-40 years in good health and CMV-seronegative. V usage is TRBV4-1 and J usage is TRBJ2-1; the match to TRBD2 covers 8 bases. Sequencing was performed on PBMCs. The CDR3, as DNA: TGCGCCAGCAGCCAAGAGGGGGCGGGAGGTTACAATGAGCAGTTCTTC. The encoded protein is CASSQEGAGGYNEQFF.